Following are 24 T cell receptor beta chains from one sample sequenced in a study of blood T cell repertoires in COVID-19. Generated by immunoSEQ multiplex PCR, the TCRdb table keeps only in-frame clones and is missing some. The sample has roughly 92,000 clones; about 87% are singletons. Input material: peripheral blood. The receptors were gathered from a human donor with acute or convalescent COVID-19. The donor label of this sample is uncertain.

The chain combines TRBV18 with TRBJ1-3, with TRBD1 identical over 7 bases. From germline, CDR1 is KGHSH and CDR2 LQKENI. V dropped 1 base and J dropped 3; count of bases not matched to a gene: 3. CDR3 length equals 15 residues. Here the CDR3 DNA reads TGTGCCAGCTCACCACAGGGGGCGGATGGAAACACCATATATTTT. Its protein is CASSPQGADGNTIYF.

This clone was seen a single time. This sequence joins TRBV7-9 and TRBJ2-1; D may be TRBD2 (5 bases). V was trimmed by 2 bases and J by 0 bases, leaving 8 bases between them. This CDR3 has 15 residues. The germline CDR1 and CDR2 sequences are SEHNR and FQNEAQ (reference sequence). DNA of the CDR3: TGTGCCAGCAGCTTATTAGCGAGCTCCTACAATGAGCAGTTCTTC. Translated, it gives CASSLLASSYNEQFF.

The rearrangement links TRBV14 to TRBJ2-1; 8 bases align to TRBD2. The CDR3 has 13 residues. Trimming took 5 bases from V and 8 from J; bases not matched to a gene: 5. Germline CDR1 and CDR2: SGHDN and FVKESK. CDR3 sequence: CASSLGLADEQFF. The CDR3, as DNA: TGTGCCAGCAGCTTAGGACTAGCAGATGAGCAGTTCTTC.

In its sample, this clone was seen once. DNA of the CDR3: TGTGCCATCGGGCGGGAGAGCACAGATACGCAGTATTTT. This encodes CAIGRESTDTQYF. The J gene is TRBJ2-3, the V gene TRBV7-9; 7 bases map to TRBD2. V lost 10 bases to trimming and J lost 0 bases; unmatched junction nucleotides: 4. Germline values: CDR1 SEHNR, CDR2 FQNEAQ (reference sequence). The CDR3 consists of 13 residues.

This clone was counted between two and nine times. The chain combines TRBV9 with TRBJ2-4, with a weak D call TRBD2 (6 bases). The V end was cut by 0 bases, the J end by 8 bases, with 18 bases between. This CDR3 region has 16 residues. Germline V gene data show CDR1 as SGDLS and CDR2 as YYNGEE. CDR3 region: CASSVGLVDSSDIQYF. As DNA, the CDR3 is TGTGCCAGCAGCGTAGGACTAGTAGATTCAAGCGACATTCAGTACTTC.

The J gene is TRBJ1-2, the V gene TRBV4-1; the D gene is possibly TRBD1 (6 bases). CDR3 size: 14 residues. V gave up 1 base and J gave up 9 bases, with 15 bases separating them. Germline values: CDR1 MGHRA, CDR2 YSYEKL. CDR3 coding DNA: TGCGCCAGCAGCCAAGTGGAATTAACAGGGAGCTACACCTTC. This sequence encodes CASSQVELTGSYTF.

The chain recombines TRBV11-2 with TRBJ1-2, with 10 bases fitting TRBD1. The V segment lost 1 base and the J segment 8 bases; nucleotides outside the gene matches: 10. The CDR3 is 16 amino acids. Germline V gives CDR1 SGHAT, CDR2 FQNNGV. The CDR3 region has the DNA TGTGCCAGCAGCTTAGTGTTACGACAGGGGGCTTGGGGCTACACCTTC. Encoded protein: CASSLVLRQGAWGYTF.

This chain joins TRBV5-1 and TRBJ2-4; 11 bases line up with TRBD1. This CDR3 spans 14 amino acids. The V and J ends lost 4 bases and 7 bases, in that order; junction bases with no gene match: 4. Per germline, CDR1 SGHRS and CDR2 YFSETQ. In nucleotides, the CDR3 is TGCGCCAGCAGCCGGACAGGGGGCGCGAACATTCAGTACTTC. Its translation is CASSRTGGANIQYF.

The chain is built from TRBV5-1 and TRBJ2-5, with 12 positions matching TRBD2. The CDR3 covers 16 residues. The V gene end was trimmed by 2 bases and the J gene end by 4 bases; junction bases not matched to a gene: 6. Germline V gene sequence: CDR1 SGHRS, CDR2 YFSETQ. CDR3 sequence (DNA): TGCGCCAGCAGCTTACGGACTAGCGGGGTTGTAGAGACCCAGTACTTC. Its protein is CASSLRTSGVVETQYF.

On this clone itself: Compared with germline, one end of the junction differs, possibly owing to a read error. This chain joins TRBV10-2 and TRBJ2-4; 9 bases map to TRBD2. This CDR3 region has 11 residues. Germline assignment: CDR1 WSHSY and CDR2 SAAADI. The CDR3 reads CASRGLALWDF. The CDR3, as DNA: TGCGCCAGCAGGGGACTAGCTTTATGGGACTTC.

There are many counts of this clone. The chain has TRBV27 and TRBJ1-6; D gene uncertain. CDR3 size: 13 residues. CDR1 is MNHEY, CDR2 SMNVEV, per germline (reference sequence). With 2 bases removed from V and 10 bases from J, the gap between germline ends came to 9 bases. The CDR3: CASSLSQYSPLHF. As DNA, the CDR3 is TGTGCCAGCAGTTTAAGTCAGTACTCACCCCTCCACTTT.

V and J are TRBV5-1 and TRBJ2-3; 14 nucleotides line up with TRBD2. Germline V gives CDR1 SGHRS, CDR2 YFSETQ. Unmatched junction bases numbered 9, after V lost 4 bases and J lost 11 bases. The CDR3 length is 15 residues. The CDR3 is CASSTGTSGGREQYF. DNA of the CDR3: TGCGCCAGCAGCACTGGGACTAGCGGGGGTAGGGAGCAGTATTTT.

The chain combines TRBV5-1 with TRBJ2-7; 9 nucleotides match TRBD1. Losses at the gene ends were 3 bases for V and 3 bases for J; bases not matched to a gene: 7. This CDR3 contains 15 residues. Germline loops: CDR1 SGHRS, CDR2 YFSETQ. The CDR3, as DNA: TGCGCCAGCAGCTCCCGGGACAGGGACCTCTACGAGCAGTACTTC. This gives the protein CASSSRDRDLYEQYF.

This rearrangement joins TRBV27 to TRBJ2-3; possible D gene TRBD1, 5 bases. Germline loops: CDR1 MNHEY, CDR2 SMNVEV (reference sequence). The CDR3 spans 14 residues. Trimming took off 4 bases at V and 3 bases at J, with 11 bases between the two ends. This CDR3 is CASSWGFGTDTQYF. CDR3 DNA: TGTGCCAGCAGTTGGGGCTTTGGTACAGATACGCAGTATTTT.

The chain has TRBV10-3 and TRBJ2-3, with 7 nucleotides matching TRBD2. With 4 bases clipped from V and 0 bases from J, the junction kept 10 bases outside the gene matches. Germline V lookup: CDR1 ENHRY, CDR2 SYGVKD. The CDR3 consists of 17 residues. The CDR3 nucleotides read TGTGCCATCAGTGGGTCAAGGCGGGGGATCAGCACAGATACGCAGTATTTT. Its protein is CAISGSRRGISTDTQYF.

The chain uses TRBV6-2 or TRBV6-3 and TRBJ2-7, with 8 bases matching TRBD2. V shed 6 bases and J 1 base; nucleotides not matched to a gene: 17. The germline gives CDR1 MNHEY, CDR2 SVGEGT. This CDR3 contains 18 residues. The chain's CDR3 is CASSPLRDASGRSYEQYF. The CDR3 coding sequence is TGTGCCAGCAGCCCTCTACGGGACGCTAGCGGGCGGTCCTACGAGCAGTACTTC.

The chain recombines TRBV29-1 with TRBJ1-1; D is perhaps TRBD1 (5 bases). CDR3 length equals 13 residues. Germline loops: CDR1 SQVTM, CDR2 ANQGSEA. V lost 7 bases and J 2 bases, leaving 14 bases between the germline ends. Written as DNA, the CDR3 is TGCAGCGGCATATGGGGGGTAAACACTGAAGCTTTCTTT. Protein: CSGIWGVNTEAFF.

As regards this clone: An end of the junction does not agree with germline; a read error may underlie this. The gene calls are TRBV2 and TRBJ2-5, with a weak D call TRBD2 (5 bases). The CDR3 extends over 13 amino acids. Germline V lookup: CDR1 SNHLY, CDR2 FYNNEI. The CDR3 DNA follows: TGTGCCAGCAGCGAAGCGCTGCTAGCTACCCAGTACTTC. It specifies CASSEALLATQYF.

J is TRBJ2-1 and V is TRBV29-1, with 11 nucleotides matching TRBD1. V dropped 6 bases and J dropped 5; count of bases not matched to a gene: 6. Looked up from germline, CDR1 is SQVTM and CDR2 is ANQGSEA. The CDR3 sequence is 14 residues long. This CDR3 is CSVLRDRGDNEQFF. In DNA, the CDR3 is TGCAGCGTCCTCCGGGACAGGGGGGACAATGAGCAGTTCTTC.

The rearrangement joins TRBV5-1 to TRBJ1-5; 7 nucleotides match TRBD1. The CDR3 totals 15 residues. Per germline, CDR1 SGHRS and CDR2 YFSETQ. The ends lost 0 bases at V and 5 bases at J; junction bases unmatched: 5. The CDR3 DNA reads as TGCGCCAGCAGCTTGGGACAGGGAAGGGATCAGCCCCAGCATTTT. Translating it yields CASSLGQGRDQPQHF.

The chain joins TRBV28 to TRBJ2-3, with TRBD1 as a possible D gene (6 bases). V gave up 3 bases and J gave up 0 bases, with 10 bases separating them. Germline CDR1 MDHEN, CDR2 SYDVKM. The CDR3 covers 15 residues. The CDR3 spells CASSLGAPSTDTQYF. DNA of the CDR3: TGTGCCAGCAGTTTGGGGGCCCCAAGCACAGATACGCAGTATTTT.

This clone appeared a single time. The chain joins TRBV6-5 to TRBJ1-4; TRBD1 matches 8 bases. The germline V gene has CDR1 MNHEY and CDR2 SVGAGI. CDR3 size: 14 residues. J lost 5 bases, V lost 6 bases, and 5 bases had no gene match. The DNA of the CDR3 is TGTGCCAGCAGCCGGGACAGGTCAAATGAAAAACTGTTTTTT. As protein: CASSRDRSNEKLFF.

This clone was observed a handful of times. This chain uses TRBV5-1 with TRBJ2-2; D is uncertain. This CDR3 comprises 15 residues. Germline CDR1 and CDR2: SGHRS and YFSETQ. V lost 1 base to trimming and J lost 3 bases, with 10 bases between them. This chain's CDR3 is CASSLNTDHTGELFF. CDR3 DNA sequence: TGCGCCAGCAGCTTGAACACCGATCACACCGGGGAGCTGTTTTTT.

The chain uses TRBV7-2 and TRBJ1-3, with D possibly matching TRBD1 (6 bases). The V gene lost 1 base and the J gene lost 0 bases, with 13 bases spanning the gap. The CDR3 is 17 residues long. Germline V CDR1 and CDR2: SGHTA, FQGNSA. The CDR3 DNA follows: TGTGCCAGCAGCTTAGGACAGGCCTCCGTCTCTGGAAACACCATATATTTT. Encoded protein: CASSLGQASVSGNTIYF. The full variable domain, completed using reference TRBV7-2 and TRBJ1-3, is GAGVSQSPSNKVTEKGKDVELRCDPISGHTALYWYRQSLGQGLEFLIYFQGNSAPDKSGLPSDRFSAERTGGSVSTLTIQRTQQEDSAVYLCASSLGQASVSGNTIYFGEGSWLTVV.